These 22 T cell receptor beta chains originate from one sample sequenced in a study of blood T cell repertoires in COVID-19. Assay used: immunoSEQ multiplex PCR; TCRdb lists only in-frame clones, some missing. This sample yields approximately 71,000 clones, of which 60% to 85% are seen a single time; roughly 21% belongs to the top ten. Sequenced: peripheral blood. These TCRs come from a human donor in a cohort sampled during active COVID-19.

CDR3 DNA: TGCGCCAGCAGCCCCGCGACGGCTAGCTCTGGAAACACCATATATTTT. Encoded protein: CASSPATASSGNTIYF. V gene TRBV5-1 combines with J gene TRBJ1-3; D remains ambiguous. The germline CDR1 and CDR2 sequences are SGHRS and YFSETQ. The CDR3 runs to 16 residues. Trimming cost V 4 bases and J 0 bases, with 14 bases left between them.

The chain employs TRBV5-4 and TRBJ2-3; 7 bases agree with TRBD1. Germline V gene data show CDR1 as SGHNT and CDR2 as YYREEE (reference sequence). V lost 4 bases and J lost 2; bases outside the gene matches: 7. The CDR3 consists of 15 residues. CDR3 bases: TGTGCCAGCAGCCGATCCGGGACAGTCACAGATACGCAGTATTTT. This gives the protein CASSRSGTVTDTQYF. Variable domain in full (rest from reference TRBV5-4 and TRBJ2-3): ETGVTQSPTHLIKTRGQQVTLRCSSQSGHNTVSWYQQALGQGPQFIFQYYREEENGRGNFPPRFSGLQFPNYSSELNVNALELDDSALYLCASSRSGTVTDTQYFGPGTRLTVL.

The chain is built from TRBV27 and TRBJ2-3; perhaps TRBD1 as D (6 bases). V was cut by 6 bases and J by 2 bases, with 18 bases left in between. The CDR3 extends over 16 amino acids. Germline V gene sequence: CDR1 MNHEY, CDR2 SMNVEV (reference sequence). As DNA, the CDR3 is TGTGCCAGCAGGTCTAGGGGACACCTACACACAGATACGCAGTATTTT. Protein sequence: CASRSRGHLHTDTQYF.

The rearrangement links TRBV5-6 to TRBJ1-4, with 9 bases identical to TRBD1. V dropped 2 bases and J dropped 7; count of bases not matched to a gene: 9. Looked up from germline, CDR1 is SGHDT and CDR2 is YYEEEE. The CDR3 contains 16 residues. In DNA form, the CDR3 reads TGTGCCAGCAGCTTCATACCGGGACAGGGTGGTGAAAAACTGTTTTTT. Translation gives CASSFIPGQGGEKLFF. Full variable domain (outside the CDR3, taken from reference TRBV5-6 and TRBJ1-4): DAGVTQSPTHLIKTRGQQVTLRCSPKSGHDTVSWYQQALGQGPQFIFQYYEEEERQRGNFPDRFSGHQFPNYSSELNVNALLLGDSALYLCASSFIPGQGGEKLFFGSGTQLSVL.

This clone was observed a few times. V gene TRBV19 combines with J gene TRBJ2-3, with 8 nucleotides matching TRBD2. Germline V gene sequence: CDR1 LNHDA, CDR2 SQIVND (reference sequence). With V trimmed by 4 bases and J by 2 bases, 2 bases remained unmatched. The CDR3 is 14 amino acids. The CDR3 protein is CASSRGLVTDTQYF. CDR3 coding DNA: TGTGCCAGTAGTAGGGGACTAGTCACAGATACGCAGTATTTT.

Here the CDR3 reads CASSSGLGTGNQPQHF. CDR3 coding DNA: TGTGCCAGCAGTTCTGGATTAGGGACAGGCAATCAGCCCCAGCATTTT. V is TRBV28 and J is TRBJ1-5; the match to TRBD1 covers 7 bases. V lost 4 bases and J lost 2; bases outside the gene matches: 8. Germline-derived CDR1 and CDR2 are MDHEN and SYDVKM. This CDR3 spans 16 amino acids.

This chain uses TRBV7-8 with TRBJ2-7, with 11 bases fitting TRBD1. Germline V gene data show CDR1 as SGHVS and CDR2 as FQNEAQ. V was pared by 1 base and J by 2 bases, with 1 base of the junction left unmatched. The CDR3 is made up of 15 amino acids. Written as DNA, the CDR3 is TGTGCCAGCAGCTTAGGGACAGGGGGCGCCTACGAGCAGTACTTC. Its protein product is CASSLGTGGAYEQYF.

The rearrangement joins TRBV20-1 to TRBJ2-3, with D possibly TRBD2 on 7 matching bases. The CDR3 loop spans 16 amino acids. Germline V gives CDR1 DFQATT, CDR2 SNEGSKA (reference sequence). V shed 3 bases and J shed 2 bases, with 18 bases lying between them. The CDR3 DNA follows: TGCAGTGCTAGTAGACAAATCGCGGGGGCCACAGATACGCAGTATTTT. Protein sequence: CSASRQIAGATDTQYF.

The chain employs TRBV7-2 and TRBJ2-1; TRBD2 might be the D (6 bases). Looked up from germline, CDR1 is SGHTA and CDR2 is FQGNSA. Trimming cost V 2 bases and J 7 bases, with 21 bases left between them. This CDR3 contains 17 residues. In DNA form, the CDR3 reads TGTGCCAGCAGCTTATCTAACCCCGGGGCGGGAAATAATGAGCAGTTCTTC. It specifies CASSLSNPGAGNNEQFF.

The rearrangement joins TRBV3-1 (or the pseudogene TRBV3-2) to TRBJ1-4; no clear D. The CDR3 covers 15 residues. Trimming removed 3 bases at V and 10 bases at J, with 18 bases between. Looked up from germline, CDR1 is LGHDT and CDR2 is YNNKEL (reference sequence). Written as DNA, the CDR3 is TGTGCCAGCAGCCAGAGGGCCCCGGGAGGAGGAAAACTGTTTTTT. Protein product: CASSQRAPGGGKLFF.

The gene calls are TRBV28 and TRBJ1-4, with D possibly matching TRBD1 (6 bases). From germline, CDR1 is MDHEN and CDR2 SYDVKM. This CDR3 region has 14 residues. V gave up 4 bases and J gave up 0 bases, with 6 bases separating them. CDR3 sequence: CASSWTATNEKLFF. CDR3 bases: TGTGCCAGCAGTTGGACAGCAACTAATGAAAAACTGTTTTTT.

This clone was picked up a small number of times. The V call is TRBV9, the J call TRBJ1-3; D ambiguous. V was shortened by 3 bases and J by 3 bases, with 10 bases between the two germline ends. In germline, CDR1 is SGDLS, CDR2 YYNGEE. The CDR3 loop spans 14 amino acids. CDR3 DNA: TGTGCCAGCAGCGCAGGCGAGGGTGGAAACACCATATATTTT. Residues: CASSAGEGGNTIYF.

The chain uses TRBV7-2 and TRBJ2-2; the match to TRBD2 covers 14 bases. There are 18 residues in the CDR3. The junction had 9 bases not matched to a gene; V was cut back by 5 bases and J by 4 bases. The germline V gene has CDR1 SGHTA and CDR2 FQGNSA. The CDR3 spells CASSLRLAGGRITGELFF. The CDR3 coding sequence is TGTGCCAGCAGCCTTAGACTAGCGGGAGGGCGGATCACCGGGGAGCTGTTTTTT.

This clone was seen a handful of times. The chain links TRBV7-2 to TRBJ1-2, with a possible D match to TRBD1 (5 bases). With 2 bases removed from V and 7 bases from J, the gap between germline ends came to 11 bases. Germline V gene sequence: CDR1 SGHTA, CDR2 FQGNSA. The CDR3 is 13 amino acids. The CDR3, as DNA: TGTGCCAGCAGCTTATGGGGGGTGGTTGGCTACACCTTC. This codes for CASSLWGVVGYTF.

The chain couples TRBV19 to TRBJ2-2, with 7 bases matching TRBD2. Unmatched junction bases numbered 8, after V lost 5 bases and J lost 5 bases. This CDR3 spans 15 amino acids. The germline V gene encodes CDR1 LNHDA and CDR2 SQIVND (reference sequence). The CDR3 here is CASSRNSGLTGELFF. CDR3 coding DNA: TGTGCCAGTAGTCGTAATAGCGGGCTAACCGGGGAGCTGTTTTTT. Complete variable domain (other parts from reference TRBV19 and TRBJ2-2): DGGITQSPKYLFRKEGQNVTLSCEQNLNHDAMYWYRQDPGQGLRLIYYSQIVNDFQKGDIAEGYSVSREKKESFPLTVTSAQKNPTAFYLCASSRNSGLTGELFFGEGSRLTVL.

The V call is TRBV28, the J call TRBJ1-1; 9 bases are a match to TRBD1. The CDR3 extends over 14 amino acids. Trimming at V came to 2 bases and at J to 11 bases, leaving 9 bases not matched to a gene. The germline V gene encodes CDR1 MDHEN and CDR2 SYDVKM. The chain's CDR3 is CASSLPQTGGKAFF. In nucleotides, the CDR3 is TGTGCCAGCAGTTTACCACAGACAGGGGGAAAGGCTTTCTTT.

This sequence joins TRBV3-1 (or the pseudogene TRBV3-2) and TRBJ2-7; 8 positions match TRBD2. The CDR3 is 15 residues long. Germline CDR1 LGHDT, CDR2 YNNKEL (reference sequence). V shed 4 bases, J shed 0 bases, and the junction held 5 bases outside the gene matches. In DNA, the CDR3 is TGTGCCAGCAGCCCACGGGAGGGGAGCTCCTACGAGCAGTACTTC. Encoded protein: CASSPREGSSYEQYF.

The chain recombines TRBV18 with TRBJ1-5; 7 bases are shared with TRBD1. The CDR3 loop spans 11 amino acids. CDR1 is KGHSH and CDR2 is LQKENI in the germline V gene. The trim removed 4 bases at V and 11 bases at J, leaving 2 bases unmatched. The CDR3 DNA is TGTGCCAGCTCACTAGGACAGGCCCAGCATTTT. Protein: CASSLGQAQHF.

This chain links TRBV2 with TRBJ1-5; no reliable D call. Germline V gene sequence: CDR1 SNHLY, CDR2 FYNNEI. CDR3 length: 17 residues. Trimming cost V 8 bases and J 0 bases, with 20 bases left between them. DNA of the CDR3: TGTGCCAGCCGGGAGGCGGAGGAATTCTATAGCAATCAGCCCCAGCATTTT. Protein product: CASREAEEFYSNQPQHF.

The CDR3 coding sequence is TGTGCCAGCAGCTTAGGGGGCTCCAACTATGGCTACACCTTC. Its translation: CASSLGGSNYGYTF. The rearrangement joins TRBV7-2 to TRBJ1-2, with D possibly matching TRBD1 (5 bases). V was clipped by 1 base and J by 2 bases, with 8 bases between them. The germline gives CDR1 SGHTA, CDR2 FQGNSA. The CDR3 has 14 residues.

This clone has only a few counts. The genes are TRBV28 and TRBJ2-7; 9 bases fit TRBD1. Trimming cost V 5 bases and J 3 bases; bases outside gene matches: 8. Germline V gene data show CDR1 as MDHEN and CDR2 as SYDVKM. This CDR3 is 15 amino acids long. This CDR3 reads CASSGGGQGFYEQYF. In DNA, the CDR3 is TGTGCCAGCAGTGGAGGGGGACAGGGATTCTACGAGCAGTACTTC.

The genes are TRBV10-3 and TRBJ2-7; 7 bases are shared with TRBD1. The CDR3 covers 15 residues. The junction had 10 bases not matched to a gene; V was cut back by 1 base and J by 7 bases. Germline V gene data show CDR1 as ENHRY and CDR2 as SYGVKD. CDR3 amino acids: CAISELRQGLVEQYF. The CDR3 bases are TGTGCCATCAGTGAGTTGAGACAGGGCTTAGTTGAGCAGTACTTC.